This T cell receptor (beta chain) was sequenced in a study of beta chain features in type 1 diabetes (dated by TCRdb to 2016 to 2019). Study-wide context: Mean age, gender distribution, total cell number and subset yield did not differ between patients and healthy donors. Regulatory and stem cell-like memory subsets were isolated from only 8 patients and roughly eight healthy donors, whereas naive and central memory subsets came from all 30 or so donors. In the study, recently diagnosed type 1 diabetes patients and matched healthy donors were compared on the TCRB repertoires of their sorted circulating CD4+ T cell subsets. A total of some 100,000,000 sorted cells were examined across all samples, and the number of cells per subset was strongly correlated with RNA yield.

What the study reported, not specific to this receptor: The naive, central memory and regulatory TCRB repertoires appeared to resemble one another more closely among patients than among healthy donors. Because cDNA rather than genomic DNA was sequenced, highly expressing activated cells could have been over-represented, although no difference in activation and CD3 levels was found between groups. PCR may preferentially amplify shorter templates, but because patient and control samples were amplified and corrected together, any resulting skew would affect both groups equally. Type 1 diabetes patients showed a moderate but significant shortening of TCRB CDR3 length in all four CD4+ subsets. Patients with type 1 diabetes made fewer insertions and deleted more nucleotides at VDJ recombination sites, implying thymic rearrangement abnormalities. Because small numbers of individuals were included in the HLA sub-analyses, any influence of HLA type on TCRB rearrangement was left unresolved.

CDR1 SGHRS and CDR2 YFSETQ are derived from the germline V gene. The CDR3 numbers 12 residues from cysteine through phenylalanine. The CDR3 DNA has 36 bases and is translated from base 1. V is clipped by 4 bases and J by 4 bases, and the sequence between their germline boundaries is 9 bases long. From each donor, a single peripheral blood sample of approximately 120 mL on average was drawn into heparinised tubes. Using a panel that included CD45RO, CCR7, CD25, CD127, CD95 and CD27, naive, central memory, regulatory and stem cell-like memory CD4+ T cells were sorted on a BD FACSAria II. Every sorted population had a purity above 95%. PBMCs were isolated right away by Lymphoprep density gradient centrifugation and were stained directly, without culture. So that batch effects would be minimized, each experiment stained and sorted samples in pairs, pairing one healthy donor with one patient. The entire amount of isolated RNA was reverse transcribed using the High Capacity cDNA Reverse Transcription Kit, so the sequenced TCRB transcripts were expressed ones. Deep immunoSEQ sequencing was performed on naive, central memory and regulatory T cell samples, with an average of roughly 3.3 million total reads per sample. Sorted cells were lysed in RLT buffer and RNA was extracted with DNase-treated RNeasy Micro or Mini kits, depending on cell number. To prevent cross-contamination, each cell subset was processed individually, whereas patient and healthy donor samples were processed jointly. The immunoSEQ multiplex PCR was used to amplify TCRB sequences from cDNA, generating 87-bp fragments that spanned the CDR3 region. Amplicons were sequenced on the Illumina HiSeq platform. From the authors' description of their analysis: PCR bias was corrected computationally using synthetic template baselines, and reads within Hamming distance 2 were collapsed, with unmergeable singletons discarded. By aligning reads against IMGT, V, D and J genes, CDR3 length, and insertions or deletions at six rearrangement sites were assigned. Within each subset, clonotype counts were normalized to the number of sorted cells before true diversity and Gini coefficients were calculated with the tcR R package. The overlap coefficient, calculated on TCRB nucleotide sequences, was used to measure repertoire sharing. Entries here come from immuneACCESS through TCRdb and include only in-frame sequences with V and J called. Some clones fail to appear in such tables; in the studies checked, an unresolved V gene covers under half of the shortfall, and the cause of the remainder is unknown. V and J calls and clone size come straight from that table; D and trimming were deduced from the DNA. A total of roughly 300,000 clones appear in this sample, 7% to 10% of them only once. Approximately 1% of the sample is taken by the ten largest.

Concerning this clone itself: What antigen it recognizes has not been identified. The record has no base qualities; no much larger clone is one base away.

Recombination joined TRBV5-1 with TRBJ2-7; a confident D gene designation cannot be given. This clonotype originated in a man aged 25 to 40 with type 1 diabetes. Sequencing was performed on central memory CD4+ T cells from blood. The DNA is TGCGCCAGCAGCCCGGACCCATACGAGCAGTACTTC. Its protein reads: CASSPDPYEQYF.